A single sample gave rise to the 2 T cell receptor beta chains below, sequenced in a study of cytomegalovirus exposure and HLA in healthy donors (dated by TCRdb to about 2017). The receptor library was made with the immunoSEQ multiplex PCR assay. The multiplex PCR relied on a mix of 60 forward primers for TCR Vbeta segments and 13 reverse primers for TCR Jbeta segments. TCRdb mirrors the immuneACCESS table, restricted to in-frame sequences. Some clones are absent from its copies; in checked studies, under half trace to an unresolved V gene, and the reason for the others is unknown. The sample contains 170,000 or so clones, over 70% of them found a single time. The ten largest clonotypes hold 3.1% of the sample. The sequencing input was PBMCs. The receptors here all came from a woman in her forties or fifties in good health and CMV-seropositive.

The J gene is TRBJ2-3, the V gene TRBV19; 7 bases map to TRBD1. The germline V gene encodes CDR1 LNHDA and CDR2 SQIVND (reference sequence). V was pared by 10 bases and J by 0 bases, with 7 bases of the junction left unmatched. The length of the CDR3 is 14 residues. The CDR3 region is CATSTGASTDTQYF. DNA of the CDR3: TGTGCCACCTCCACAGGGGCTAGCACAGATACGCAGTATTTT. The whole variable domain, filled in from reference TRBV19 and TRBJ2-3, reads DGGITQSPKYLFRKEGQNVTLSCEQNLNHDAMYWYRQDPGQGLRLIYYSQIVNDFQKGDIAEGYSVSREKKESFPLTVTSAQKNPTAFYLCATSTGASTDTQYFGPGTRLTVL.

The V gene is TRBV12-5, the J gene TRBJ2-1; D remains ambiguous. The CDR3 spans 14 residues. Per germline, CDR1 LGHNT and CDR2 FRNRAP. Trimming took 1 base from V and 5 from J, leaving 9 bases between them. The DNA of the CDR3 is TGTGCTAGTGGTTTGGGACACCAGAACAATGAGCAGTTCTTC. Protein: CASGLGHQNNEQFF. Variable domain in full (rest from reference TRBV12-5 and TRBJ2-1): DARVTQTPRHKVTEMGQEVTMRCQPILGHNTVFWYRQTMMQGLELLAYFRNRAPLDDSGMPKDRFSAEMPDATLATLKIQPSEPRDSAVYFCASGLGHQNNEQFFGPGTRLTVL.